This T cell receptor beta chain derives from a study of cytomegalovirus exposure and HLA in healthy donors. The length of the CDR3 is 13 residues. The V gene lost 0 bases and the J gene lost 7 bases, with 9 bases spanning the gap. Germline assignment: CDR1 MNHNY and CDR2 SVGAGI (reference sequence). Researchers ran the PCR with 60 Vbeta and 13 Jbeta primers. This table comes from immunoSEQ multiplex PCR, and its TCRdb copy is limited to in-frame clones, with some not included. This repertoire shows 120,000 to 150,000 clones, roughly 84% found once; its top ten account for 2% to 2.5%. This chain connects TRBV6-6 to TRBJ1-2; D unresolved. The receptor's source is a boy aged 2 to 10 in good health and CMV-seronegative. The sequenced sample consisted of PBMCs. CDR3 coding DNA: TGTGCCAGCAGTTACTCGCGGTCGGGTGGCTACACCTTC. This sequence encodes CASSYSRSGGYTF.